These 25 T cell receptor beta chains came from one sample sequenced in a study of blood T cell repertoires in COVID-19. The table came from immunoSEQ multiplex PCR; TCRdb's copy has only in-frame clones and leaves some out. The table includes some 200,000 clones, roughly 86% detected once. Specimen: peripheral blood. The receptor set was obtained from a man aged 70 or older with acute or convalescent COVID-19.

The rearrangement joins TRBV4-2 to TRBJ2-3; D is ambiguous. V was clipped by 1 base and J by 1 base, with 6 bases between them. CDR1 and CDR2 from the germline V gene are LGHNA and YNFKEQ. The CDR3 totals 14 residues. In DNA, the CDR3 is TGTGCCAGCAGCCAAGCTTTTGGCACAGATACGCAGTATTTT. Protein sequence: CASSQAFGTDTQYF.

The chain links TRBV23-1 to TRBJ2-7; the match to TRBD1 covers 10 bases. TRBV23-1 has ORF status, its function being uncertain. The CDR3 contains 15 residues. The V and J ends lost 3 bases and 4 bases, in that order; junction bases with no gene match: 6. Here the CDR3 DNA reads TGCGCCAGCAGTCAGAGACAGGGGGCGCATTACGAGCAGTACTTC. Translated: CASSQRQGAHYEQYF.

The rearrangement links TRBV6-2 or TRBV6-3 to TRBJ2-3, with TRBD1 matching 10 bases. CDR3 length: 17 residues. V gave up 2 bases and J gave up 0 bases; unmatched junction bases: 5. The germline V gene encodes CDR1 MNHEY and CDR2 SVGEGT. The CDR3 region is CASSYRWTGGSTDTQYF. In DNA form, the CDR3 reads TGTGCCAGCAGTTACCGATGGACAGGGGGGAGCACAGATACGCAGTATTTT.

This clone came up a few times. Here the CDR3 reads CASSLENSGYNEQFF. CDR3 nucleotide sequence: TGTGCCAGCAGCCTCGAGAATAGCGGGTACAATGAGCAGTTCTTC. The rearrangement uses TRBV11-3 and TRBJ2-1, with TRBD2 matching over 7 bases. The trim removed 5 bases at V and 4 bases at J, leaving 8 bases unmatched. This CDR3 is built from 15 residues. Germline V lookup: CDR1 SGHNT, CDR2 YENEEA.

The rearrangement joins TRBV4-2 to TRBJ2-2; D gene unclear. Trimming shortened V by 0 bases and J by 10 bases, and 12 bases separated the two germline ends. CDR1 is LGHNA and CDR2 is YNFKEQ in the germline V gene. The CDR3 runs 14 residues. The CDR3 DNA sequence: TGTGCCAGCAGCCAAGAAATCACCGGGTTGGAGCTGTTTTTT. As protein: CASSQEITGLELFF.

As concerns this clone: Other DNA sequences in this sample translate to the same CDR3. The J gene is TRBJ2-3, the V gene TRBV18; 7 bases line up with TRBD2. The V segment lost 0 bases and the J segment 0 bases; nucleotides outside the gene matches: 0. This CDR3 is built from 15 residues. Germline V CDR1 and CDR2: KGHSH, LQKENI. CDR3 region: CASSPPGLSTDTQYF. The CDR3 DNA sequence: TGTGCCAGCTCACCACCGGGACTAAGCACAGATACGCAGTATTTT.

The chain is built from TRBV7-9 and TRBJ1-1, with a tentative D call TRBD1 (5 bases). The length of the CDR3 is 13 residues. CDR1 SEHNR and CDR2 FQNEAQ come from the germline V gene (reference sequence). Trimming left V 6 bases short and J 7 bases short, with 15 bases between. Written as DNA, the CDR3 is TGTGCCAGCAGGTTCCCATTTACAGGTGAAGCTTTCTTT. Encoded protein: CASRFPFTGEAFF.

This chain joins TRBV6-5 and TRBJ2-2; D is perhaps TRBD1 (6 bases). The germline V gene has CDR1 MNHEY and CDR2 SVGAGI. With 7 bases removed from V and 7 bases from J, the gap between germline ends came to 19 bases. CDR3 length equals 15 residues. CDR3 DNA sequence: TGTGCCAGCACTCGTAACAGGGTTTCGGGCGGGGAGCTGTTTTTT. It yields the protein CASTRNRVSGGELFF.

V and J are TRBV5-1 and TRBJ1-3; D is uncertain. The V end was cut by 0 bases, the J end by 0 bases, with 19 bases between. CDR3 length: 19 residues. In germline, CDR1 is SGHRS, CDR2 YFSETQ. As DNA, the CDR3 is TGCGCCAGCAGCTTGGCCGCGGCATCGCCTCTTAGCTCTGGAAACACCATATATTTT. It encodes CASSLAAASPLSSGNTIYF.

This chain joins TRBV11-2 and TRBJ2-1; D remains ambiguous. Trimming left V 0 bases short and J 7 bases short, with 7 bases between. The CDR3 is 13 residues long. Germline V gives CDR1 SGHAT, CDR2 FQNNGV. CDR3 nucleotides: TGTGCCAGCAGCTTAGAGTATATTAATGAGCAGTTCTTC. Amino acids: CASSLEYINEQFF.

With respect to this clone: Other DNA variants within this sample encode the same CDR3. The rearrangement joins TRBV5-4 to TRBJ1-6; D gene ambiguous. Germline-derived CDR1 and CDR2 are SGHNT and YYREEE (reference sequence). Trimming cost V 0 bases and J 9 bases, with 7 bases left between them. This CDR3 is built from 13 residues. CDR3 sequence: CASSLAGGSPLHF. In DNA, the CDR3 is TGTGCCAGCAGCTTGGCCGGAGGTTCACCCCTCCACTTT.

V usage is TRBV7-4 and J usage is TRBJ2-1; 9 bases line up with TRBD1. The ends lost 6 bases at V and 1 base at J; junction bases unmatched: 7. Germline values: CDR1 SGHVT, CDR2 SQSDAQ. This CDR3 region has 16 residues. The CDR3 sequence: CASSHTDRGSYNEQFF. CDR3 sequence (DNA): TGTGCCAGCAGTCATACAGACAGGGGGTCCTACAATGAGCAGTTCTTC.

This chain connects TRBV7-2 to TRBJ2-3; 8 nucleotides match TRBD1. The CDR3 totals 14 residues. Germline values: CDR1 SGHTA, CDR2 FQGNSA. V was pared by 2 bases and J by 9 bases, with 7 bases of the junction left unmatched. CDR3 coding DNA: TGTGCCAGCAGCTTACAGGGGGCCTCGGGGACGCAGTATTTT. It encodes CASSLQGASGTQYF.

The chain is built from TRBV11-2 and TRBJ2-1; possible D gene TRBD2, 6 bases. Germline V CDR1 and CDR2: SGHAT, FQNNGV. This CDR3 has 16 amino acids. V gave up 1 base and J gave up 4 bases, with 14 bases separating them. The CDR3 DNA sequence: TGTGCCAGCAGCTTAGGGGCGGGAATAATTTACAATGAGCAGTTCTTC. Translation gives CASSLGAGIIYNEQFF.

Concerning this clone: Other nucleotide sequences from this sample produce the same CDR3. Written as DNA, the CDR3 is TGTGCCAGCAGCGTAGCTGATACGCAGTATTTT. Translating it yields CASSVADTQYF. This chain connects TRBV9 to TRBJ2-3; D remains ambiguous. V dropped 0 bases and J dropped 6 bases, with 2 bases sitting between them. CDR3 length equals 11 residues. Germline values: CDR1 SGDLS, CDR2 YYNGEE.

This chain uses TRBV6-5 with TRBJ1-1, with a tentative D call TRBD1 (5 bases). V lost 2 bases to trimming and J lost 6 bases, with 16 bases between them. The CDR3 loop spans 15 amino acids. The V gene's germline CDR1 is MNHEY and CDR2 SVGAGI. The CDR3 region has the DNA TGTGCCAGCAGTTACGTCGGGACTGGGGTCGCTGAAGCTTTCTTT. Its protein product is CASSYVGTGVAEAFF.

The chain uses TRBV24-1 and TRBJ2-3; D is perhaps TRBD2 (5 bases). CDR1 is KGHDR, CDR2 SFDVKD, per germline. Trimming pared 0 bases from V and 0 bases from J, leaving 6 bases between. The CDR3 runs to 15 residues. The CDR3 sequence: CATSDLGLSTDTQYF. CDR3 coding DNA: TGTGCCACCAGTGATTTGGGACTCAGCACAGATACGCAGTATTTT.

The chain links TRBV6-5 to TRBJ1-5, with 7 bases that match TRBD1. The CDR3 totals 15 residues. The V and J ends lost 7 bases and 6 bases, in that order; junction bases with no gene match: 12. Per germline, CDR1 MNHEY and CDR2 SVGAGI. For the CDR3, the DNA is TGTGCCAGCACCGGGGCAGGGGGGAAGAGTCAGCCCCAGCATTTT. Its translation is CASTGAGGKSQPQHF.

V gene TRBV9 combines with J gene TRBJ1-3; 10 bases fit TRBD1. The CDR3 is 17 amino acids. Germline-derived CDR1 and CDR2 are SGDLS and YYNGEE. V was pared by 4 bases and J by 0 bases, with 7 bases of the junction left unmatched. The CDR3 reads CASSPDRGLYSGNTIYF. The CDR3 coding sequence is TGTGCCAGCAGCCCCGACAGGGGGCTATACTCTGGAAACACCATATATTTT.

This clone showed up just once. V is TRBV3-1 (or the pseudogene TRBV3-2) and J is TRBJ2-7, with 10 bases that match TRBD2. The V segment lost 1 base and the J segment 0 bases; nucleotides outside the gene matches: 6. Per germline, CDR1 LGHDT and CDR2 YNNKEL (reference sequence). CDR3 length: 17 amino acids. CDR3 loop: CASSQAGGLAASYEQYF. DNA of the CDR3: TGTGCCAGCAGCCAAGCGGGAGGACTAGCGGCCTCCTACGAGCAGTACTTC.

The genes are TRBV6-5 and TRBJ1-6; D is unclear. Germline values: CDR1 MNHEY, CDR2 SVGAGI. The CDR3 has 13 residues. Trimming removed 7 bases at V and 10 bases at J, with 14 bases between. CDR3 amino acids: CASKTTQNSPLHF. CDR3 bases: TGTGCCAGCAAGACTACTCAGAACTCACCCCTCCACTTT.

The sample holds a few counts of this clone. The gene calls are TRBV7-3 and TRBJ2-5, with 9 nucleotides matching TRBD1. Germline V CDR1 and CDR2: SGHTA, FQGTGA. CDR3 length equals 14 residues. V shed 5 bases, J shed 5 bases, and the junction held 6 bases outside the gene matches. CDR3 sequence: CASSLGTGLETQYF. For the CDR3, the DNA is TGTGCCAGCAGCCTCGGGACAGGGTTGGAGACCCAGTACTTC.

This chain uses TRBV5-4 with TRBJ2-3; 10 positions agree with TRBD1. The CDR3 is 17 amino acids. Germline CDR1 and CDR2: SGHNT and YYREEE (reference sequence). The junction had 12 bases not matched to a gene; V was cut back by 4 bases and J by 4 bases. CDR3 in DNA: TGTGCCAGCAGCCGTACCGGGACAGGGGATTACGCAGATACGCAGTATTTT. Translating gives CASSRTGTGDYADTQYF.

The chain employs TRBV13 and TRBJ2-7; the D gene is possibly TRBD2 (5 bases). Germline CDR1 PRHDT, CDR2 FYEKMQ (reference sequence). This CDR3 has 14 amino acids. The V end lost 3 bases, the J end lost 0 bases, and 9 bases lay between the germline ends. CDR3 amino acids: CASSFSGTSYEQYF. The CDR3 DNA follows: TGTGCCAGCAGCTTCAGCGGCACCTCCTACGAGCAGTACTTC.

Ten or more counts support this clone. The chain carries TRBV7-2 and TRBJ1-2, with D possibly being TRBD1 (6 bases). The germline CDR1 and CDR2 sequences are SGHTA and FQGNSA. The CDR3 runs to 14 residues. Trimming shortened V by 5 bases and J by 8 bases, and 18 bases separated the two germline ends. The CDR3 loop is CASSQTLQGTGYTF. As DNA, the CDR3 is TGTGCCAGCAGCCAAACCCTGCAGGGGACCGGCTACACCTTC.